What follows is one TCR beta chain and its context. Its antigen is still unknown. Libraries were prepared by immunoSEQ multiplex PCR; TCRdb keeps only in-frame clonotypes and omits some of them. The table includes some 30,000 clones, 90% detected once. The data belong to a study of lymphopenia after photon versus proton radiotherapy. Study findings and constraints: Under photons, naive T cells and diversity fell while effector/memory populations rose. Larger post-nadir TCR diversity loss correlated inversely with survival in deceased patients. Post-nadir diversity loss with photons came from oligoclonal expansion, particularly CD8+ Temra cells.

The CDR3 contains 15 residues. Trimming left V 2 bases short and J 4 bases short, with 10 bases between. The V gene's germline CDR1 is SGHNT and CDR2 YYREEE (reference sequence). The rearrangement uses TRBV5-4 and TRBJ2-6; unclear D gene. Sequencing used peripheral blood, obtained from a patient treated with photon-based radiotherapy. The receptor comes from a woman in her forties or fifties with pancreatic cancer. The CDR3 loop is CASSFLGSGANVLTF. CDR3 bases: TGTGCCAGCAGCTTTCTAGGGTCCGGGGCCAACGTCCTGACTTTC.